The 21 T cell receptor beta chains reported below all come from one sample, sequenced in a study of CD4 T cells in relation to SARS-CoV-2 and coronaviruses. These TCRs' antigens remain unknown. CD4+ T cells from unexposed donors were obtained before the COVID-19 pandemic (2011-2018). CD4+ T cells were isolated from the cells after about nine days of culture. Sequencing used immunoSEQ multiplex PCR; TCRdb keeps in-frame clones, though not all of them. The sample shows roughly 18,000 clones, roughly 80% of them seen only once. Sequencing used CD4+ T cells from PBMCs, cultured in vitro. The receptors stem from a human donor in good health.

This chain links TRBV10-3 with TRBJ2-5, with 8 positions matching TRBD1. The CDR3 loop spans 15 amino acids. Germline V CDR1 and CDR2: ENHRY, SYGVKD. Germline trimming cut 5 bases from V and 4 bases from J; bases unmatched to any gene: 9. The CDR3 spells CAISQGNTGGETQYF. The CDR3 DNA follows: TGTGCCATCAGTCAGGGAAATACAGGGGGAGAGACCCAGTACTTC.

The CDR3 here is CASSGPTGPRPLYYEQYF. In DNA form, the CDR3 reads TGTGCCAGCAGTGGGCCGACAGGGCCTAGGCCCCTCTACTACGAGCAGTACTTC. The rearrangement joins TRBV12-1 to TRBJ2-7; TRBD1, the D gene given by the table, was not confirmed from the DNA. TRBV12-1 is a pseudogene segment. This CDR3 contains 18 residues.

The sample holds one count of this clone. CDR3 in DNA: TGTGCCAGCAGCCCTCAGGCCTGGGATACGCAGTATTTT. As protein: CASSPQAWDTQYF. The chain employs TRBV3-1 (or the pseudogene TRBV3-2) and TRBJ2-3, with D hard to call. The CDR3 consists of 13 residues. V was clipped by 4 bases and J by 6 bases, with 11 bases between them. The germline CDR1 and CDR2 sequences are LGHDT and YNNKEL (reference sequence).

This clone was detected once. The chain has TRBV7-6 and TRBJ2-1, with D possibly TRBD2 on 6 matching bases. Germline-derived CDR1 and CDR2 are SGHVS and FNYEAQ. The CDR3 extends over 17 amino acids. Trimming removed 5 bases from V and 7 bases from J, with 24 bases in between. For the CDR3, the DNA is TGTGCCAGCAGCACCCCTACACGGCGGGATAGCACGAATGAGCAGTTCTTC. Amino acid sequence: CASSTPTRRDSTNEQFF.

V is TRBV19 and J is TRBJ2-1; a weak D match, TRBD2 (6 bases). The germline gives CDR1 LNHDA, CDR2 SQIVND (reference sequence). Deletions cut 3 bases from V and 6 bases from J, with 12 bases between. This CDR3 region has 14 residues. The CDR3 sequence is CASSIRGRSNEQFF. CDR3 nucleotides: TGTGCCAGTAGTATTCGGGGGAGGTCCAATGAGCAGTTCTTC. Full variable domain (outside the CDR3, taken from reference TRBV19 and TRBJ2-1): DGGITQSPKYLFRKEGQNVTLSCEQNLNHDAMYWYRQDPGQGLRLIYYSQIVNDFQKGDIAEGYSVSREKKESFPLTVTSAQKNPTAFYLCASSIRGRSNEQFFGPGTRLTVL.

V gene TRBV18 combines with J gene TRBJ1-2; D uncertain. V was cut by 2 bases and J by 0 bases, with 10 bases left in between. CDR3 length equals 15 residues. The germline gives CDR1 KGHSH, CDR2 LQKENI. CDR3 nucleotide sequence: TGTGCCAGCTCACCAGCGGAGTTAGCTAACTATGGCTACACCTTC. Protein product: CASSPAELANYGYTF.

The CDR3 protein is CASSLRQEGLGYEQFF. For the CDR3, the DNA is TGTGCCAGCAGCCTACGGCAGGAGGGCCTAGGGTATGAGCAGTTCTTC. The chain couples TRBV11-1 to TRBJ2-1; the D gene is possibly TRBD2 (6 bases). The CDR3 covers 16 residues. V lost 5 bases and J lost 8, with 22 bases in between. Germline CDR1 SGHAT, CDR2 FQDESV (reference sequence).

V gene TRBV28 combines with J gene TRBJ2-5, with TRBD1 as a possible D gene (6 bases). Germline V gene sequence: CDR1 MDHEN, CDR2 SYDVKM. This CDR3 comprises 14 residues. V lost 6 bases and J lost 4, with 15 bases in between. CDR3 protein: CASSSGQRGETQYF. The CDR3 DNA reads as TGTGCCAGCAGCTCAGGACAGCGAGGAGAGACCCAGTACTTC.

V usage is TRBV6-1 and J usage is TRBJ2-1, with a possible D match to TRBD2 (6 bases). The germline V gene has CDR1 MNHNS and CDR2 SASEGT. V dropped 2 bases and J dropped 1 base, with 15 bases sitting between them. The CDR3 length is 17 residues. CDR3 in amino acids: CASSELGLASSYNEQFF. DNA for the CDR3: TGTGCCAGCAGTGAATTAGGTCTAGCGTCGTCCTACAATGAGCAGTTCTTC.

This sequence joins TRBV19 and TRBJ2-6; TRBD1 matches at 7 bases. V shed 10 bases and J 2 bases; nucleotides not matched to a gene: 8. CDR3 size: 15 residues. The V gene's germline CDR1 is LNHDA and CDR2 SQIVND (reference sequence). The CDR3 coding sequence is TGTGCCACAGGGACAGCCTTCCCTGGGGCCAACGTCCTGACTTTC. It encodes CATGTAFPGANVLTF.

The genes are TRBV11-3 and TRBJ2-2, with D uncertain. Germline V gene sequence: CDR1 SGHNT, CDR2 YENEEA. The length of the CDR3 is 14 residues. Trimming removed 6 bases from V and 4 bases from J, with 12 bases in between. The CDR3 here is CASSTDKPTGELFF. The CDR3, as DNA: TGTGCCAGCAGTACCGACAAGCCCACCGGGGAGCTGTTTTTT.

The CDR3 sequence is CASSVGQREAFF. CDR3 DNA: TGTGCCAGTAGTGTCGGACAAAGAGAAGCTTTCTTT. The chain joins TRBV19 to TRBJ1-1; weak D call: TRBD1 (5 bases). Between the trimmed V and J ends, which lost 5 bases and 8 bases, there was a span of 12 bases. The CDR3 runs 12 residues. Germline-derived CDR1 and CDR2 are LNHDA and SQIVND (reference sequence).

A few counts support this clone. The chain links TRBV29-1 to TRBJ1-1; D is possibly TRBD1 (6 bases). CDR1 is SQVTM and CDR2 is ANQGSEA in the germline V gene. Trimming shortened V by 6 bases and J by 0 bases, and 11 bases separated the two germline ends. The CDR3 spans 13 residues. The CDR3 DNA reads as TGCAGCGTCACAGGGAACCTGAACACTGAAGCTTTCTTT. Its translation: CSVTGNLNTEAFF.

J is TRBJ1-1 and V is TRBV5-1; D gene unclear. This CDR3 region has 15 residues. Germline V CDR1 and CDR2: SGHRS, YFSETQ. The V end lost 0 bases, the J end lost 4 bases, and 13 bases lay between the germline ends. The chain's CDR3 is CASSLAGVSGTEAFF. The CDR3 region has the DNA TGCGCCAGCAGCTTGGCCGGGGTCTCGGGCACTGAAGCTTTCTTT.

The chain carries TRBV9 and TRBJ2-7, with D perhaps being TRBD1 or TRBD2 (6 bases each). The CDR3 length is 17 residues. Per the germline V gene, CDR1 is SGDLS and CDR2 is YYNGEE. Trimming removed 0 bases from V and 2 bases from J, with 18 bases in between. The CDR3 region has the DNA TGTGCCAGCAGCGTAGATGAAGGGGGGACTCTTCCCTACGAGCAGTACTTC. Translated, it gives CASSVDEGGTLPYEQYF.

The chain links TRBV5-8 to TRBJ2-3; the D gene is possibly TRBD2 (6 bases). The CDR3 loop spans 15 amino acids. CDR1 is SGHTS, CDR2 YDEGEE, per germline. V lost 3 bases, J lost 3 bases, and 14 bases lay in between. CDR3 DNA sequence: TGTGCCAGCAGCTCTTCGGGACTCATAACAGATACGCAGTATTTT. Amino acid sequence: CASSSSGLITDTQYF.

The chain couples TRBV28 to TRBJ2-5, with unresolved D. The germline V gene has CDR1 MDHEN and CDR2 SYDVKM. Trimming removed 6 bases from V and 2 bases from J, with 13 bases in between. The CDR3 loop spans 14 amino acids. In DNA form, the CDR3 reads TGTGCCAGCAGCCCTGGACGGGTACAAGAGACCCAGTACTTC. Amino acid sequence: CASSPGRVQETQYF.

The chain joins TRBV4-1 to TRBJ2-5; D might be TRBD2 (6 bases). Germline assignment: CDR1 MGHRA and CDR2 YSYEKL. The CDR3 spans 15 residues. Trimming shortened V by 1 base and J by 3 bases, and 12 bases separated the two germline ends. The CDR3: CASSQGLAFEETQYF. CDR3 DNA: TGCGCCAGCAGCCAAGGGCTAGCGTTCGAAGAGACCCAGTACTTC.

This chain uses TRBV28 with TRBJ2-3; TRBD1 matches 10 bases. CDR1 is MDHEN and CDR2 is SYDVKM in the germline V gene. J gave up 0 bases and V 6 bases, and 3 bases lay outside the gene matches. There are 15 residues in the CDR3. CDR3 residues: CASRAGQGSTDTQYF. In DNA form, the CDR3 reads TGTGCCAGCAGAGCGGGACAGGGGAGCACAGATACGCAGTATTTT.

This sequence joins TRBV3-1 (or the pseudogene TRBV3-2) and TRBJ2-2; TRBD1 might be the D (5 bases). V was trimmed by 4 bases and J by 7 bases, leaving 19 bases between them. The CDR3 consists of 16 residues. The germline V gene encodes CDR1 LGHDT and CDR2 YNNKEL (reference sequence). The CDR3 reads CASSLLGQGLGGELFF. DNA of the CDR3: TGTGCCAGCAGCCTCCTAGGCCAGGGCCTCGGCGGGGAGCTGTTTTTT.

The chain combines TRBV20-1 with TRBJ1-1; D is uncertain. Trimming removed 3 bases from V and 8 bases from J, with 4 bases in between. The CDR3 consists of 9 residues. CDR1 DFQATT and CDR2 SNEGSKA come from the germline V gene (reference sequence). CDR3: CSASPEAFF. The CDR3 nucleotides are TGCAGTGCTAGCCCAGAAGCTTTCTTT.